The present TCR beta chain was sequenced within a study of identical twins. TCRdb used MiXCR to reprocess the 5' RACE reads, holding one entry per CDR3 protein. The sample has 250,000 to 350,000 distinct CDR3 sequences, over 8.5% seen once. Trimming took off 9 bases at V and 6 bases at J, with 15 bases between the two ends. Germline assignment: CDR1 KGHDR and CDR2 SFDVKD. This CDR3 contains 13 residues. Many counts were recorded for this clonotype. These sequences were also reported in another study, on yellow fever vaccine responses in identical twins.

This chain uses TRBV24-1 with TRBJ2-3; D is possibly TRBD2 (5 bases). The material sequenced was CD8+ T cells sorted from blood. The receptor comes from a woman aged 18-29 years in good health. Written as DNA, the CDR3 is TGTGCCACCGCTGGGCTAGCATCTGATACGCAGTATTTT. The encoded protein is CATAGLASDTQYF.